These 20 T cell receptor beta chains came from one sample sequenced in a study of cytomegalovirus exposure and HLA in healthy donors. With 60 Vbeta and 13 Jbeta primers, the PCR was carried out. Clones were sequenced by immunoSEQ multiplex PCR, and TCRdb holds only the in-frame ones, with some missing. The sample holds around 110,000 clones; 9.5% are singletons and the top ten take roughly 3%. The sample comprised PBMCs. These receptors came from a young man in good health and CMV-seronegative.

This chain connects TRBV19 to TRBJ1-4, with 8 nucleotides matching TRBD1. CDR3 length equals 14 residues. V trimming: 7 bases; J trimming: 8 bases; junction bases outside the gene matches: 9. Germline V gene sequence: CDR1 LNHDA, CDR2 SQIVND (reference sequence). The CDR3 region has the DNA TGTGCCAGTAAGCCCCAGGGGGCTGGGGAAAAACTGTTTTTT. This gives the protein CASKPQGAGEKLFF.

The genes are TRBV19 and TRBJ2-6; D not resolved. This CDR3 comprises 14 residues. With 7 bases removed from V and 0 bases from J, the gap between germline ends came to 7 bases. Germline V gives CDR1 LNHDA, CDR2 SQIVND (reference sequence). In DNA, the CDR3 is TGTGCCAGTACCCCCCTCTCTGGGGCCAACGTCCTGACTTTC. Translated: CASTPLSGANVLTF.

The chain recombines TRBV10-3 with TRBJ2-3; tentative D call: TRBD2 (5 bases). The V end was cut by 6 bases, the J end by 8 bases, with 18 bases between. The CDR3 covers 14 residues. Per the germline V gene, CDR1 is ENHRY and CDR2 is SYGVKD. The CDR3 sequence is CAIRPTSEERTQYF. CDR3 in DNA: TGTGCCATCAGGCCTACTAGTGAGGAGCGTACGCAGTATTTT.

The rearrangement uses TRBV5-4 and TRBJ1-2; the match to TRBD1 covers 9 bases. The CDR3 consists of 14 residues. The germline V gene encodes CDR1 SGHNT and CDR2 YYREEE (reference sequence). Unmatched junction bases numbered 3, after V lost 4 bases and J lost 2 bases. CDR3 nucleotides: TGTGCCAGCAGCCCGGGACAGGGAAACTATGGCTACACCTTC. This encodes CASSPGQGNYGYTF.

This clone was counted between two and nine times. The rearrangement links TRBV5-4 to TRBJ2-1; 9 bases are a match to TRBD1. CDR3 size: 15 residues. Trimming at V came to 4 bases and at J to 0 bases, leaving 2 bases not matched to a gene. CDR1 and CDR2 from the germline V gene are SGHNT and YYREEE (reference sequence). The chain's CDR3 is CASSMDRGSYNEQFF. The CDR3 DNA is TGTGCCAGCAGCATGGACAGGGGCTCCTACAATGAGCAGTTCTTC.

The chain employs TRBV15 and TRBJ2-3; D is perhaps TRBD1 (6 bases). Trimming shortened V by 4 bases and J by 4 bases, and 15 bases separated the two germline ends. CDR1 and CDR2 from the germline V gene are LNHNV and YYDKDF (reference sequence). The CDR3 totals 15 residues. This CDR3 is CATSTRQAAADTQYF. As DNA, the CDR3 is TGTGCCACCAGCACACGACAGGCCGCCGCAGATACGCAGTATTTT.

The gene calls are TRBV10-1 and TRBJ2-2; TRBD2 agrees at 7 bases. Germline V CDR1 and CDR2: WNHNN, SYGVQD (reference sequence). The trim removed 4 bases at V and 1 base at J, leaving 6 bases unmatched. The CDR3 loop spans 16 amino acids. CDR3 amino acids: CASSGYKRGNTGELFF. The CDR3 nucleotides are TGCGCCAGCAGTGGATACAAGCGGGGGAACACCGGGGAGCTGTTTTTT.

This clone was observed a handful of times. The rearrangement joins TRBV19 to TRBJ2-7; 9 nucleotides align to TRBD2. CDR3 length: 14 amino acids. The germline gives CDR1 LNHDA, CDR2 SQIVND (reference sequence). J gave up 2 bases and V 3 bases, and 2 bases lay outside the gene matches. CDR3 amino acids: CASSMSGRTYEQYF. The CDR3 DNA is TGTGCCAGTAGTATGAGCGGGAGGACCTACGAGCAGTACTTC.

A few counts support this clone. The rearrangement links TRBV10-3 to TRBJ2-5; TRBD2 matches at 8 bases. The CDR3 has 17 amino acids. The germline gives CDR1 ENHRY, CDR2 SYGVKD. Losses at the gene ends were 4 bases for V and 2 bases for J; bases not matched to a gene: 12. The CDR3 sequence: CAISGTRGGAEQETQYF. In DNA form, the CDR3 reads TGTGCCATCAGTGGGACCCGGGGGGGAGCGGAACAAGAGACCCAGTACTTC.

V usage is TRBV30 and J usage is TRBJ2-3; 8 bases fit TRBD2. The CDR3 length is 12 residues. Germline V gene lookup returns CDR1 GTSNPN and CDR2 SVGIG (reference sequence). The CDR3 reads CVSGEGTDTQYF. In DNA, the CDR3 is TGTGTTAGCGGGGAGGGCACAGATACGCAGTATTTT.

This clone appeared a few times. The chain recombines TRBV4-2 with TRBJ2-1, with 12 bases matching TRBD1. Germline values: CDR1 LGHNA, CDR2 YNFKEQ. V trimming: 1 base; J trimming: 8 bases; junction bases outside the gene matches: 3. The CDR3 length is 15 residues. CDR3 region: CASSQAWDRGHEQFF. CDR3 nucleotide sequence: TGTGCCAGCAGCCAAGCTTGGGACAGGGGGCATGAGCAGTTCTTC.

The chain combines TRBV6-6 with TRBJ1-2; D is unresolved. This CDR3 is 14 amino acids long. Germline V gene data show CDR1 as MNHNY and CDR2 as SVGAGI (reference sequence). V was clipped by 0 bases and J by 6 bases, with 11 bases between them. The CDR3 DNA reads TGTGCCAGCAGTTACTCGTCCACAGAGAATGGCTACACCTTC. As protein: CASSYSSTENGYTF.

A few counts support this clone. The chain uses TRBV21-1 and TRBJ2-3; no DNA check was done on the table's D call, TRBD2. TRBV21-1 corresponds to a pseudogene. This CDR3 is 17 amino acids long. The DNA for the CDR3 is TGTGCCAGCAGCAAAGAGGAGACTAGCGGACGCACAGATACGCAGTATTTT. Translation gives CASSKEETSGRTDTQYF.

The chain joins TRBV7-2 to TRBJ2-1; the match to TRBD2 covers 10 bases. CDR1 is SGHTA and CDR2 is FQGNSA in the germline V gene. V gave up 5 bases and J gave up 4 bases; unmatched junction bases: 17. The CDR3 is made up of 19 amino acids. CDR3 nucleotide sequence: TGTGCCAGCAGCACCCGGGGATTTAGCGGGGGGACCCTATACAATGAGCAGTTCTTC. It specifies CASSTRGFSGGTLYNEQFF.

This chain links TRBV19 with TRBJ1-6; D remains ambiguous. Trimming cost V 1 base and J 6 bases, with 7 bases left between them. CDR1 and CDR2 from the germline V gene are LNHDA and SQIVND (reference sequence). The CDR3 covers 14 residues. CDR3 in DNA: TGTGCCAGTAGTATAGTGGCCCCTAATTCACCCCTCCACTTT. Its protein product is CASSIVAPNSPLHF.

The chain is built from TRBV19 and TRBJ2-5; D unresolved. CDR1 and CDR2 from the germline V gene are LNHDA and SQIVND (reference sequence). The CDR3 totals 13 residues. V dropped 4 bases and J dropped 2 bases, with 8 bases sitting between them. CDR3 in amino acids: CASSRRRQETQYF. The CDR3 DNA is TGTGCCAGTAGTAGACGGAGACAAGAGACCCAGTACTTC. The full variable domain, with the rest looked up from reference TRBV19 and TRBJ2-5, is DGGITQSPKYLFRKEGQNVTLSCEQNLNHDAMYWYRQDPGQGLRLIYYSQIVNDFQKGDIAEGYSVSREKKESFPLTVTSAQKNPTAFYLCASSRRRQETQYFGPGTRLLVL.

The rearrangement joins TRBV5-6 to TRBJ2-7; TRBD2 aligns across 11 bases. CDR3 length: 15 residues. V dropped 0 bases and J dropped 6; count of bases not matched to a gene: 5. In germline, CDR1 is SGHDT, CDR2 YYEEEE. In DNA, the CDR3 is TGTGCCAGCAGCTTGGGCGGTAGCGGGGGGGGCGAGCAGTACTTC. The encoded protein is CASSLGGSGGGEQYF.

This clone was detected only a few times. The chain combines TRBV10-1 with TRBJ2-2, with D tentatively TRBD1 (5 bases). The CDR3 extends over 13 amino acids. The germline V gene encodes CDR1 WNHNN and CDR2 SYGVQD (reference sequence). Trimming shortened V by 3 bases and J by 3 bases, and 5 bases separated the two germline ends. The DNA for the CDR3 is TGCGCCAGCAGTGAAGGGGACACCGGGGAGCTGTTTTTT. Encoded protein: CASSEGDTGELFF.

The chain links TRBV6-5 to TRBJ2-7, with 7 nucleotides matching TRBD1. This CDR3 is built from 13 residues. The germline gives CDR1 MNHEY, CDR2 SVGAGI. Germline trimming cut 7 bases from V and 6 bases from J; bases unmatched to any gene: 9. The CDR3, as DNA: TGTGCCAGCAACGACAGGGTCTCCGCCGAGCAGTACTTC. Its translation is CASNDRVSAEQYF.

This clone was detected only once. The genes are TRBV9 and TRBJ2-3, with TRBD1 identical over 7 bases. Germline V CDR1 and CDR2: SGDLS, YYNGEE. The CDR3 length is 15 residues. Germline trimming cut 4 bases from V and 4 bases from J; bases unmatched to any gene: 9. In DNA form, the CDR3 reads TGTGCCAGCAGCCTAAGGGGGCAGGGGGCAGATACGCAGTATTTT. Its translation: CASSLRGQGADTQYF.